This T cell receptor beta chain was obtained from a study of blood T cell repertoires in COVID-19. Data came from immunoSEQ multiplex PCR; TCRdb stores just in-frame clones and leaves some out. The sample records 200,000 to 300,000 clones, about 89% being singletons. Per the germline V gene, CDR1 is LGHDT and CDR2 is YNNKEL (reference sequence). Trimming at V came to 7 bases and at J to 1 base, leaving 3 bases not matched to a gene. The CDR3 consists of 15 residues. This TCR came from a man in his forties or fifties who had recovered from COVID-19. Material for sequencing was peripheral blood. The chain combines TRBV3-1 (or the pseudogene TRBV3-2) with TRBJ2-7; TRBD2 aligns across 14 bases. In DNA, the CDR3 is TGTGCCAGCACCAGACTAGCGGGGGGGTCCTACGAGCAGTACTTC. Protein sequence: CASTRLAGGSYEQYF.